One and the same sample provided the 30 T cell receptor beta chains below, sequenced in a study of blood T cells in healthy people across ages. Together with a sample-barcoded 5' primer, a J-beta primer mix was included in a second PCR lasting 7 to 11 cycles. TCRdb fed the 5' RACE reads into MiXCR, producing one record per CDR3 protein. The data hold around 750,000 distinct CDR3 sequences, with about 55% observed a single time. Sequencing was carried out using blood. Every receptor here comes from a man at least 80 years old in good health.

This clonotype was detected a few times. The rearrangement links TRBV7-9 to TRBJ1-2, with a possible D match to TRBD1 (6 bases). Germline CDR1 is SEHNR and CDR2 is FQNEAQ (reference sequence). This CDR3 is 15 amino acids long. The V and J ends lost 5 bases and 4 bases respectively, with 17 bases between them. The CDR3 sequence: CASSPNTGSGYGYTF. CDR3 DNA sequence: TGTGCCAGCAGCCCCAACACAGGGTCCGGCTATGGCTACACCTTC.

This sequence joins TRBV24-1 and TRBJ2-3; D ambiguous. V gave up 3 bases and J gave up 4 bases, with 13 bases separating them. Germline V CDR1 and CDR2: KGHDR, SFDVKD. The CDR3 has 15 amino acids. The CDR3 spells CATSDRRPGADTQYF. CDR3 nucleotide sequence: TGTGCCACCAGTGATCGGAGACCAGGAGCAGATACGCAGTATTTT.

This sequence joins TRBV20-1 and TRBJ2-7; 11 bases line up with TRBD2. This CDR3 is built from 17 residues. J lost 7 bases, V lost 1 base, and 15 bases had no gene match. Germline assignment: CDR1 DFQATT and CDR2 SNEGSKA (reference sequence). CDR3 nucleotide sequence: TGCAGTGCTAGAGCGGCTAGCGGGAGGTTATCCTACAATGAGCAGTACTTC. This encodes CSARAASGRLSYNEQYF.

This clonotype was seen only a few times. V usage is TRBV11-2 and J usage is TRBJ2-7; 8 bases map to TRBD1. With V trimmed by 5 bases and J by 3 bases, 15 bases remained unmatched. The germline CDR1 and CDR2 sequences are SGHAT and FQNNGV. This CDR3 is built from 17 residues. The CDR3 loop is CASSGRNRDRLNYEQYF. The CDR3 nucleotides read TGTGCCAGCAGCGGTCGGAACCGGGACAGGTTAAACTACGAGCAGTACTTC.

V and J are TRBV6-1 and TRBJ2-5; the match to TRBD1 covers 7 bases. Trimming removed 4 bases from V and 2 bases from J; junction bases left unmatched: 4. The CDR3 is 14 residues long. Germline values: CDR1 MNHNS, CDR2 SASEGT. CDR3 bases: TGTGCCAGCAGTGGACAGGGTCGTCAAGAGACCCAGTACTTC. It yields the protein CASSGQGRQETQYF.

The chain joins TRBV18 to TRBJ1-4, with D unresolved. The CDR3 is 14 amino acids. Deletions cut 2 bases from V and 6 bases from J, with 10 bases between. The germline CDR1 and CDR2 sequences are KGHSH and LQKENI. CDR3 DNA: TGTGCCAGCTCACCAGCGGACGGTGATGAAAAACTGTTTTTT. It is translated as CASSPADGDEKLFF.

The J gene is TRBJ2-7, the V gene TRBV27; 9 bases are a match to TRBD1. V trimming: 6 bases; J trimming: 2 bases; junction bases outside the gene matches: 5. CDR1 is MNHEY, CDR2 SMNVEV, per germline (reference sequence). The CDR3 covers 14 residues. This CDR3 is CASRSTGGTYEQYF. CDR3 nucleotide sequence: TGTGCCAGCAGGTCGACAGGGGGTACCTACGAGCAGTACTTC.

The chain has TRBV3-1 and TRBJ2-5; D may be TRBD2 (6 bases). Trimming removed 3 bases from V and 4 bases from J, with 12 bases in between. This CDR3 contains 14 residues. Germline lookup yields CDR1 LGHDT and CDR2 YNNKEL (reference sequence). CDR3 residues: CASSHWRGGETQYF. The CDR3 nucleotides are TGTGCCAGCAGCCATTGGCGGGGTGGAGAGACCCAGTACTTC.

The chain links TRBV6-5 to TRBJ2-7; D is possibly TRBD1 (6 bases). Germline V lookup: CDR1 MNHEY, CDR2 SVGAGI. V was pared by 10 bases and J by 3 bases, with 19 bases between. The CDR3 consists of 14 residues. CDR3 residues: CATRMRQVNYEQYF. CDR3 in DNA: TGTGCCACCAGGATGAGACAGGTTAACTACGAGCAGTACTTC.

The genes are TRBV2 and TRBJ2-1, with D tentatively TRBD2 (5 bases). The CDR3 contains 14 residues. The V end was cut by 8 bases, the J end by 0 bases, with 11 bases between. CDR1 and CDR2 (germline): SNHLY, FYNNEI. Here the CDR3 reads CASFTGSSYNEQFF. CDR3 DNA: TGTGCCAGCTTTACGGGAAGCTCCTACAATGAGCAGTTCTTC.

Worth noting for this clonotype: The limits of the CDR3 on the DNA are not certain, so only TCRdb's listed CDR3 is given. The CDR3 sequence is CAISTSGAQPSEQYF. The chain uses TRBV10-3 and TRBJ2-7; TRBD1 reflects the table's D call only, with no check against the DNA. Germline CDR1 ENHRY, CDR2 SYGVKD. The CDR3 extends over 15 residues, inclusive of both ends.

To note about this clonotype: This may arise from a read error, as a much more abundant clone is one base away. The chain is built from TRBV7-6 and TRBJ2-7, with a weak D call TRBD2 (7 bases). TRBJ2-5 explains the end of the DNA better; the J call may be wrong. The CDR3 covers 15 residues. Germline loops: CDR1 SGHVS, CDR2 FNYEAQ. CDR3 bases: TGTGCCTGCAGCTTAAGCGGGACATCTGGTGAGACCCAGTACTTC. Residues: CACSLSGTSGETQYF.

This clonotype was seen only a few times. The V and J genes are TRBV20-1 and TRBJ2-3; 8 bases map to TRBD2. Losses at the gene ends were 5 bases for V and 4 bases for J; bases not matched to a gene: 11. CDR1 and CDR2 from the germline V gene are DFQATT and SNEGSKA (reference sequence). There are 15 residues in the CDR3. The CDR3 reads CSAPRARGGSDTQYF. The CDR3 DNA reads as TGCAGTGCTCCCCGAGCCCGGGGGGGATCAGATACGCAGTATTTT.

The rearrangement uses TRBV6-5 and TRBJ2-4, with D perhaps matching TRBD2 (6 bases). The last part of the DNA fits TRBJ2-7 better; the J call may be wrong. Looked up from germline, CDR1 is MNHEY and CDR2 is SVGAGI. CDR3 length equals 15 residues. The CDR3 coding sequence is TGTGCCAGCACCCCCCCTGGAGGGAGAGGGGACGAGCAGTACTTC. Translated: CASTPPGGRGDEQYF.

J is TRBJ2-3 and V is TRBV5-1; TRBD2 might be the D (6 bases). This CDR3 is built from 13 residues. Germline-derived CDR1 and CDR2 are SGHRS and YFSETQ. The V and J ends lost 7 bases and 4 bases respectively, with 13 bases between them. The CDR3 here is CASSGDGADTQYF. For the CDR3, the DNA is TGCGCCAGCTCGGGAGACGGCGCAGATACGCAGTATTTT.

V usage is TRBV7-3 and J usage is TRBJ1-2; TRBD1 is a possible D gene (6 bases). The CDR3 is made up of 14 amino acids. CDR1 is SGHTA, CDR2 FQGTGA, per germline. The V end lost 1 base, the J end lost 4 bases, and 10 bases lay between the germline ends. CDR3 protein: CASSLMGAGYGYTF. In DNA, the CDR3 is TGTGCCAGCAGCTTAATGGGGGCAGGCTATGGCTACACCTTC.

The chain carries TRBV7-2 and TRBJ1-4; 8 bases are shared with TRBD1. From germline, CDR1 is SGHTA and CDR2 FQGNSA. With 5 bases clipped from V and 6 bases from J, the junction kept 11 bases outside the gene matches. CDR3 length equals 16 residues. The CDR3: CASSPSIQGAYEKLFF. In nucleotides, the CDR3 is TGTGCCAGCAGCCCATCAATCCAGGGGGCTTATGAAAAACTGTTTTTT.

V gene TRBV18 combines with J gene TRBJ2-5; 7 nucleotides align to TRBD2. The assigned J gene may be wrong: the sequence end matches TRBJ2-7 better. Germline V gives CDR1 KGHSH, CDR2 LQKENI. The CDR3 is 17 residues long. The CDR3 DNA sequence: TGTGCCAGCTCACCATGGGGATCCGGGACTACGGCTTACGAGCAGTACTTC. It encodes CASSPWGSGTTAYEQYF.

The V gene is TRBV7-9, the J gene TRBJ2-1; the D call may be TRBD1 or TRBD2 (5 bases each). The CDR3 runs 15 residues. The germline V gene encodes CDR1 SEHNR and CDR2 FQNEAQ (reference sequence). The V end lost 1 base, the J end lost 8 bases, and 15 bases lay between the germline ends. Written as DNA, the CDR3 is TGTGCCAGCAGCTTAGTCTTAGCTGGGACGCATGAGCAGTTCTTC. Translated: CASSLVLAGTHEQFF.

The chain has TRBV5-1 and TRBJ2-2; 7 bases fit TRBD1. Trimming at V came to 4 bases and at J to 5 bases, leaving 5 bases not matched to a gene. This CDR3 is built from 14 residues. Per germline, CDR1 SGHRS and CDR2 YFSETQ. CDR3: CASSRDSATGELFF. The CDR3 nucleotides are TGCGCCAGCAGCCGGGACAGCGCTACCGGGGAGCTGTTTTTT.

A word on this clonotype: A single base separates this from a much larger clone, so it may be a read error. J is TRBJ2-5 and V is TRBV29-1; perhaps TRBD1 as D (6 bases). The CDR3 length is 12 residues. Germline V gene sequence: CDR1 SQVTM, CDR2 ANQGSEA. Trimming removed 4 bases at V and 11 bases at J, with 17 bases between. CDR3 residues: CSVGEQGEEQYF. For the CDR3, the DNA is TGCAGCGTTGGGGAACAGGGTGAGGAGCAGTACTTC. Together with reference TRBV29-1 and TRBJ2-5, the CDR3 gives the full variable domain: SAVISQKPSRDICQRGTSLTIQCQVDSQVTMMFWYRQQPGQSLTLIATANQGSEATYESGFVIDKFPISRPNLTFSTLTVSNMSPEDSSIYLCSVGEQGEEQYFGPGTRLLVL.

The chain recombines TRBV7-2 with TRBJ2-7; 11 bases line up with TRBD2. The CDR3 consists of 18 residues. J gave up 2 bases and V 4 bases, and 13 bases lay outside the gene matches. Germline V gene data show CDR1 as SGHTA and CDR2 as FQGNSA. The CDR3 coding sequence is TGTGCCAGCAGCTCTCCCCGGCTAGCGGGAGGTTATACCTACGAGCAGTACTTC. Amino acids: CASSSPRLAGGYTYEQYF.

The chain joins TRBV12-3 or TRBV12-4 to TRBJ2-5; a weak D match, TRBD1 (5 bases). Deletions cut 4 bases from V and 0 bases from J, with 12 bases between. The CDR3 consists of 15 residues. The CDR3 DNA reads as TGTGCCAGCAGTTATCTGCAGGGCCACCAAGAGACCCAGTACTTC. Residues: CASSYLQGHQETQYF.

The chain joins TRBV12-3 or TRBV12-4 to TRBJ2-5; 12 bases match TRBD1. The CDR3 loop spans 14 amino acids. V trimming: 3 bases; J trimming: 11 bases; junction bases outside the gene matches: 7. The CDR3 DNA sequence: TGTGCCAGCAGTTTGGGACAGGGGGCCTGGGAGCAGTACTTC. Encoded protein: CASSLGQGAWEQYF.

The genes are TRBV12-3 or TRBV12-4 and TRBJ2-1, with 8 bases fitting TRBD2. CDR3 length equals 14 residues. V was clipped by 5 bases and J by 4 bases; unmatched bases: 4. CDR3 sequence reads: CASSSGSQYNEQFF. CDR3 nucleotides: TGTGCCAGCAGTAGCGGGAGTCAATACAATGAGCAGTTCTTC.

The chain couples TRBV15 to TRBJ2-5; D tentatively reads TRBD1 or TRBD2 (5 bases each). From germline, CDR1 is LNHNV and CDR2 YYDKDF (reference sequence). The length of the CDR3 is 14 residues. V lost 4 bases, J lost 7 bases, and 16 bases lay in between. The CDR3 DNA reads as TGTGCCACCAGCAAGTCTGGGGGTACCGGGACCCAGTACTTC. Protein: CATSKSGGTGTQYF.

This clonotype was counted once. This chain connects TRBV20-1 to TRBJ2-3, with 10 bases matching TRBD2. J was trimmed by 14 bases and V by 7 bases; bases with no gene match: 21. This CDR3 comprises 15 residues. Germline loops: CDR1 DFQATT, CDR2 SNEGSKA (reference sequence). CDR3 amino acids: CSVQSPLAGDRYAYF. The CDR3 DNA follows: TGCAGTGTCCAATCCCCGCTAGCGGGAGATAGATACGCGTATTTT.

This clonotype was counted only a few times. The V call is TRBV20-1, the J call TRBJ2-7; 10 positions agree with TRBD1. Germline V gene sequence: CDR1 DFQATT, CDR2 SNEGSKA (reference sequence). This CDR3 region has 15 residues. The V gene end was trimmed by 2 bases and the J gene end by 5 bases; junction bases not matched to a gene: 9. The CDR3 is CSARPWGTGVHEQYF. CDR3 DNA: TGCAGTGCTAGACCCTGGGGGACAGGGGTGCACGAGCAGTACTTC.

CDR3 DNA: TGTGCCAGCAGTGCCTGGGGGAGCTCCTACGAGCAGTACTTC. The encoded protein is CASSAWGSSYEQYF. The chain recombines TRBV6-6 with TRBJ2-7; possibly TRBD1 or TRBD2 for D (5 bases each). The V end was cut by 5 bases, the J end by 0 bases, with 11 bases between. Germline V gives CDR1 MNHNY, CDR2 SVGAGI (reference sequence). The CDR3 consists of 14 residues.

The V call is TRBV7-9, the J call TRBJ2-5, with D perhaps being TRBD1 or TRBD2 (5 bases each). Per the germline V gene, CDR1 is SEHNR and CDR2 is FQNEAQ (reference sequence). There are 15 residues in the CDR3. Trimming shortened V by 3 bases and J by 3 bases, and 14 bases separated the two germline ends. CDR3 in DNA: TGTGCCAGCAGCTTGCGGCGGAGAGGGGAAGAGACCCAGTACTTC. Translation gives CASSLRRRGEETQYF.